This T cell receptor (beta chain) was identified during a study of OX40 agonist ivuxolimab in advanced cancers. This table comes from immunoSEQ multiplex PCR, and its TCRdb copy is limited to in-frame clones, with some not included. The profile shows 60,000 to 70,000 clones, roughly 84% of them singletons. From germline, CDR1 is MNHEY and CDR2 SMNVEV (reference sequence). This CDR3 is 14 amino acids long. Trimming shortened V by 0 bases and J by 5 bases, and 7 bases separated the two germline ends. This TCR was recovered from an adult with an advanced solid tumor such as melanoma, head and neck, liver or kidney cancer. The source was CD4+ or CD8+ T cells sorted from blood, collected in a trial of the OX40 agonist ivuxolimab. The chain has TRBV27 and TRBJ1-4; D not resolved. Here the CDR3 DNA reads TGTGCCAGCAGTTTATCCGGGCAAAATGAAAAACTGTTTTTT. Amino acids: CASSLSGQNEKLFF.